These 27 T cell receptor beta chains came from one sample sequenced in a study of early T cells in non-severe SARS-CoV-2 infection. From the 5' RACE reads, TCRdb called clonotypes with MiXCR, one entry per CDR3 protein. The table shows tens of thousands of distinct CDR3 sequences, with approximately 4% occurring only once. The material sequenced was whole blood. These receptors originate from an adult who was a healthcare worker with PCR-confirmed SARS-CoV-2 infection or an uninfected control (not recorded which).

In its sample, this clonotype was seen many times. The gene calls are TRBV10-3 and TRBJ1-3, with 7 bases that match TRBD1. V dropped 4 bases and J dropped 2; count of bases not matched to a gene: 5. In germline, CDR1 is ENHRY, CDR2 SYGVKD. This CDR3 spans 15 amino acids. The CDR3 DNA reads TGTGCCATCAGTGGGCGGGGACAGACTGGAAACACCATATATTTT. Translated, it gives CAISGRGQTGNTIYF.

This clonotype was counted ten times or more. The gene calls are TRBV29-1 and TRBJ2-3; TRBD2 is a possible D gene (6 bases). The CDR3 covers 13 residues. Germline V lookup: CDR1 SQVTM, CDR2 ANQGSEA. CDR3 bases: TGCAGGGTCGGAGGGCTCCCTACAGATACGCAGTATTTT. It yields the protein CRVGGLPTDTQYF.

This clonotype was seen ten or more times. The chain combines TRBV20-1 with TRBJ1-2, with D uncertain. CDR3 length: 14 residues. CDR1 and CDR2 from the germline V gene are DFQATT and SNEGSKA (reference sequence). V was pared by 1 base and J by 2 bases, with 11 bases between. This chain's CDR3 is CSARVERQNYGYTF. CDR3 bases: TGCAGTGCTAGAGTAGAAAGGCAGAACTATGGCTACACCTTC.

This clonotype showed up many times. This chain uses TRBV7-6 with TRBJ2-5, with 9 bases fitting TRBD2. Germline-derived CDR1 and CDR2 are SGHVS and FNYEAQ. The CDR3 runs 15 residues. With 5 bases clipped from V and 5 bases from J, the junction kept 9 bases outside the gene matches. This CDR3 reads CASSLSGRPGETQYF. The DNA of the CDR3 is TGTGCCAGCAGCCTGAGCGGGAGGCCAGGGGAGACCCAGTACTTC.

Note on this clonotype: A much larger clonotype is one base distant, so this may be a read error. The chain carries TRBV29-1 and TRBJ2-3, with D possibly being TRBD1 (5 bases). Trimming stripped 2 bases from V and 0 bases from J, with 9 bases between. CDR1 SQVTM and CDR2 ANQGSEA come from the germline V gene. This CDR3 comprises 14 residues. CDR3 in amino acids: CSVELGASTDTQYF. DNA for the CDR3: TGCAGCGTTGAACTAGGGGCCAGCACAGATACGCAGTATTTT.

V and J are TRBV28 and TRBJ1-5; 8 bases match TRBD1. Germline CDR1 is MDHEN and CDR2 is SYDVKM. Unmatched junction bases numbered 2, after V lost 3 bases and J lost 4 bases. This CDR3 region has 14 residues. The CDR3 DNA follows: TGTGCCAGCAGTTTGAACAGGGGGAATCAGCCCCAGCATTTT. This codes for CASSLNRGNQPQHF.

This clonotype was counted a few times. The CDR3 is CASTLSRGDTQYF. The CDR3 region has the DNA TGCGCCAGCACCCTCAGCAGGGGGGATACGCAGTATTTT. The chain joins TRBV5-1 to TRBJ2-3, with 7 positions matching TRBD1. In germline, CDR1 is SGHRS, CDR2 YFSETQ. The CDR3 covers 13 residues. V was pared by 6 bases and J by 6 bases, with 7 bases of the junction left unmatched.

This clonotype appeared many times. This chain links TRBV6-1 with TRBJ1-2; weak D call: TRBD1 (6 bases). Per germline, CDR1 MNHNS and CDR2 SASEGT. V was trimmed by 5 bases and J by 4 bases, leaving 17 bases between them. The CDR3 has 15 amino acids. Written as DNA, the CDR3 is TGTGCCAGCAGTATACAGGGAGATGGGCTCTATGGCTACACCTTC. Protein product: CASSIQGDGLYGYTF.

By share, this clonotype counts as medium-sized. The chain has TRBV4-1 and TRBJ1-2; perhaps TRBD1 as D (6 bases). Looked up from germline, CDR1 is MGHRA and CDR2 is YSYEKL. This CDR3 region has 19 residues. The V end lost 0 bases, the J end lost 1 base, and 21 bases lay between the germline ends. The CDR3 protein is CASSQDRPGQELLNYGYTF. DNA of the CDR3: TGCGCCAGCAGCCAAGATAGACCGGGACAAGAGCTACTTAACTATGGCTACACCTTC.

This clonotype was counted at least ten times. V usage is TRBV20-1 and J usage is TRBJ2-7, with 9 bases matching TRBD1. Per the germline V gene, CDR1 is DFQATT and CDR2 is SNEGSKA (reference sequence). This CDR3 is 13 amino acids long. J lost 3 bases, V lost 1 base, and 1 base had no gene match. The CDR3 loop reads CSARGDRDYEQYF. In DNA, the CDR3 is TGCAGTGCTAGAGGGGACAGGGACTACGAGCAGTACTTC.

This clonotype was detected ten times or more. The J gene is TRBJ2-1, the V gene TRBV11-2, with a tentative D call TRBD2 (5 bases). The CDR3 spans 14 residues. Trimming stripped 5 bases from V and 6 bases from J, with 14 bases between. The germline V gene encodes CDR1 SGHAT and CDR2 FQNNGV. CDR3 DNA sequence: TGTGCCAGCAGCCAAGACTATCGGGCCAATGAGCAGTTCTTC. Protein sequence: CASSQDYRANEQFF.

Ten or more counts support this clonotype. CDR3 sequence reads: CATSDLTSGRSSEQFF. The CDR3 nucleotides read TGTGCCACCAGTGATCTCACTAGCGGGAGGAGTAGTGAGCAGTTCTTC. This chain links TRBV24-1 with TRBJ2-1, with 12 bases that match TRBD2. Germline V lookup: CDR1 KGHDR, CDR2 SFDVKD. CDR3 length: 16 residues. J was trimmed by 9 bases and V by 3 bases; bases with no gene match: 8.

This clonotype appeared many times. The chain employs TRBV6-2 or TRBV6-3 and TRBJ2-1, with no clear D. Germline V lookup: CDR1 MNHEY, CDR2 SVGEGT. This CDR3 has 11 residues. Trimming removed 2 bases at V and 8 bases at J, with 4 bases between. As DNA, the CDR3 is TGTGCCAGCAGTTACCCCGATGAGCAGTTCTTC. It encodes CASSYPDEQFF.

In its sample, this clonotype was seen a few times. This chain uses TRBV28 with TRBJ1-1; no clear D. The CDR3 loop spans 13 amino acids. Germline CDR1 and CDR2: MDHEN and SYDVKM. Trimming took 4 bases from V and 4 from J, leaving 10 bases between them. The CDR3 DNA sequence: TGTGCCAGCAGTTCCCATCGGCTCACTGAAGCTTTCTTT. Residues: CASSSHRLTEAFF.

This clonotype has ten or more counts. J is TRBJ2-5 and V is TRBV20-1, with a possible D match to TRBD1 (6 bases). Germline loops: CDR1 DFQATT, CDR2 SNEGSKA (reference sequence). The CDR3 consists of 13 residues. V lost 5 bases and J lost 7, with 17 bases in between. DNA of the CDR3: TGCAGTGCTGTTTTGACAGGTCGGGGGACCCAGTACTTC. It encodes CSAVLTGRGTQYF.

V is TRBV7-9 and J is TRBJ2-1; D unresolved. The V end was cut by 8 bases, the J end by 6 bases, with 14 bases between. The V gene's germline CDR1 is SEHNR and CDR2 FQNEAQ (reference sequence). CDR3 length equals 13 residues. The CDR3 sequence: CASAPKDPNEQFF. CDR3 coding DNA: TGTGCCAGCGCCCCGAAGGACCCCAATGAGCAGTTCTTC. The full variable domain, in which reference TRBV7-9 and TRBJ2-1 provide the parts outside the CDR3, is DTGVSQNPRHKITKRGQNVTFRCDPISEHNRLYWYRQTLGQGPEFLTYFQNEAQLEKSRLLSDRFSAERPKGSFSTLEIQRTEQGDSAMYLCASAPKDPNEQFFGPGTRLTVL.

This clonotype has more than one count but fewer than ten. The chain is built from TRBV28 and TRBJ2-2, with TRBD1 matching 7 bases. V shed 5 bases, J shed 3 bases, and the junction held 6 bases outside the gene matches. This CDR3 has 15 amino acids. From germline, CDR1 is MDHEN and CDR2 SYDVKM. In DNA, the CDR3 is TGTGCCAGCAGTGAAAGGGGGCGCGACACCGGGGAGCTGTTTTTT. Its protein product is CASSERGRDTGELFF.

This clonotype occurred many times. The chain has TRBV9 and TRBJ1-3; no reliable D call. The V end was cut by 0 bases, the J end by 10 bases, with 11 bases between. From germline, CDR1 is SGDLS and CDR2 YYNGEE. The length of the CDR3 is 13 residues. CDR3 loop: CASSVDSGGTIYF. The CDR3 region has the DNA TGTGCCAGCAGCGTAGATTCCGGCGGGACCATATATTTT.

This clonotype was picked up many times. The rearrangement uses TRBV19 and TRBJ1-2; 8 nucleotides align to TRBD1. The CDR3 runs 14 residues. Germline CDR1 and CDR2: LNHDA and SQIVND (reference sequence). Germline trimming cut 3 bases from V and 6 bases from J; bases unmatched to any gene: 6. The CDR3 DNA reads TGTGCCAGTAGTATCCGACAGGGGCGGGATGGCTACACCTTC. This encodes CASSIRQGRDGYTF.

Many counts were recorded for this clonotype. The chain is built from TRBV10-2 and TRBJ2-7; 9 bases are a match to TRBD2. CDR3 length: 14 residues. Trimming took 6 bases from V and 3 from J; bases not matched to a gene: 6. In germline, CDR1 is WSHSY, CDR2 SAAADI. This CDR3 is CASRVSGSHYEQYF. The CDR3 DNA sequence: TGCGCCAGCAGAGTTAGCGGGAGTCACTACGAGCAGTACTTC.

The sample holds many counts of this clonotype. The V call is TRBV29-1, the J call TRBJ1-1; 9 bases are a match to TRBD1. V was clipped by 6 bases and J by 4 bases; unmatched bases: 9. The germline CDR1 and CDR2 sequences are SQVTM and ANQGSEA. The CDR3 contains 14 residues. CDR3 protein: CSVSNRGRGTEAFF. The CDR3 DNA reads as TGCAGCGTATCTAACAGGGGGCGGGGCACTGAAGCTTTCTTT.

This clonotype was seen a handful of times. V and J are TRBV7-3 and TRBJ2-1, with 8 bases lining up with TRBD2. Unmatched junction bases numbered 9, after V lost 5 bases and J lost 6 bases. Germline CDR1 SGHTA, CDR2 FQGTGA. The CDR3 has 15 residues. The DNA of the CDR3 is TGTGCCAGCAGCACCGCCGCGGGAGGACTCAATGAGCAGTTCTTC. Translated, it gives CASSTAAGGLNEQFF.

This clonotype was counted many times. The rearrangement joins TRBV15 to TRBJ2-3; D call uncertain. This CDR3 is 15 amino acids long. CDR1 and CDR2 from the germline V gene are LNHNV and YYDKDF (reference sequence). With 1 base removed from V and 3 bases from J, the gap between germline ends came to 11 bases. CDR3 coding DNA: TGTGCCACCAGCAGAGGTTCGGCAGAGACAGATACGCAGTATTTT. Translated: CATSRGSAETDTQYF. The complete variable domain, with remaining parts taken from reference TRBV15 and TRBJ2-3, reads DAMVIQNPRYQVTQFGKPVTLSCSQTLNHNVMYWYQQKSSQAPKLLFHYYDKDFNNEADTPDNFQSRRPNTSFCFLDIRSPGLGDTAMYLCATSRGSAETDTQYFGPGTRLTVL.

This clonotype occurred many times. The CDR3 DNA follows: TGTGCCATCAGTGACGAGGGAACATTGAAAGCTTTCTTT. It translates to CAISDEGTLKAFF. The rearrangement joins TRBV10-3 to TRBJ1-1, with D hard to call. The CDR3 length is 13 residues. Germline assignment: CDR1 ENHRY and CDR2 SYGVKD. Trimming left V 3 bases short and J 9 bases short, with 14 bases between.

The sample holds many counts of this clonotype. This CDR3 reads CASSQDWDDSRFYNEQFF. The CDR3 region has the DNA TGCGCCAGCAGCCAAGACTGGGATGATTCCCGGTTCTACAATGAGCAGTTCTTC. The chain carries TRBV4-3 and TRBJ2-1; D gene uncertain. The CDR3 runs to 18 residues. Between the trimmed V and J ends, which lost 0 bases and 3 bases, there was a span of 18 bases. Per germline, CDR1 LGHNA and CDR2 YSLEER.

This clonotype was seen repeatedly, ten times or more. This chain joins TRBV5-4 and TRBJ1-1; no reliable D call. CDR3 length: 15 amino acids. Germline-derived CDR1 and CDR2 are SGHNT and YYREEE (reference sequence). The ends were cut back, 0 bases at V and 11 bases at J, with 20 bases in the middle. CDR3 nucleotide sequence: TGTGCCAGCAGCTTGGATCGAAACTTCCTAAGCCCGGCTTTCTTT. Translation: CASSLDRNFLSPAFF.

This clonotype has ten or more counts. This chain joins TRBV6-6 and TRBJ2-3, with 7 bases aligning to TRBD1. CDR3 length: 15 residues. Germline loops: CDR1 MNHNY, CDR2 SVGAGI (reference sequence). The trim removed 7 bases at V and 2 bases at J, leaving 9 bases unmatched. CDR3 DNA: TGTGCCAGCACCCCGACAGGGTCCAACACAGATACGCAGTATTTT. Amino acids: CASTPTGSNTDTQYF.